The clone carrying this TCR beta chain was detected a few times. Its matching antigen is unknown. General study results and limits: Greatest tumor Treg TCR overlap was with tumor naive CD4+ cells. Whole repertoires were not studied in the larger cohort, only one V-J beta rearrangement.

Memory CD4+ cells were defined as CD4+CD45RO+CD25-. Semi-nested PCR with Nested Universal Primer A followed constant-region reverse priming of full-length variable regions. In TCRdb, the 5' RACE reads were re-called with MiXCR into one record per CDR3 protein. The sample holds tens of thousands of distinct CDR3 sequences; 30% are singletons and the top ten take 4% to 4.5%. The CDR3 runs to 18 residues. J was trimmed by 1 base and V by 4 bases; bases with no gene match: 15. Germline V gives CDR1 SGHDT, CDR2 YYEEEE. This sequence was found in a female donor with breast cancer. What was sequenced was tumor-infiltrating memory CD4+ T cells sorted from the breast tumor. The subset: memory CD4+ T cells, CD4+CD45RO+CD25-. The chain joins TRBV5-6 to TRBJ1-1, with 8 bases identical to TRBD1. The CDR3 nucleotides are TGTGCCAGCAGCCGCCGAACCGACAGGGGAGTATGGAACACTGAAGCTTTCTTT. Translation gives CASSRRTDRGVWNTEAFF. Combining the CDR3 with reference TRBV5-6 and TRBJ1-1 gives the whole variable domain DAGVTQSPTHLIKTRGQQVTLRCSPKSGHDTVSWYQQALGQGPQFIFQYYEEEERQRGNFPDRFSGHQFPNYSSELNVNALLLGDSALYLCASSRRTDRGVWNTEAFFGQGTRLTVV.